This T cell receptor beta chain was recovered during a study of blood T cell repertoires in COVID-19. The CDR3 sequence is 15 residues long. Per the germline V gene, CDR1 is MGHRA and CDR2 is YSYEKL. V was pared by 1 base and J by 0 bases, with 7 bases between. Participants, about 18 to 90 years old, spanned more than 20 US areas. The protocol was immunoSEQ multiplex PCR, while the TCRdb copy is restricted to in-frame clones and leaves out a portion. The sample has around 230,000 clones, roughly 91% seen once. The chain recombines TRBV4-1 with TRBJ1-5; D is ambiguous. Sequenced: PBMCs or T cells enriched from blood (not recorded which). The sequence was obtained from a woman under 40 with acute COVID-19. The CDR3 spells CASSQATYSNQPQHF. DNA for the CDR3: TGCGCCAGCAGCCAAGCTACGTATAGCAATCAGCCCCAGCATTTT.